This entry lists 6 T cell receptor beta chains sequenced from one sample in a study of blood T cell repertoires in COVID-19. TCRdb's copy holds only in-frame clones and misses some; the assay was immunoSEQ multiplex PCR. Of just over 300,000 clones listed, about 90% are singletons. Sequenced: peripheral blood. The receptor set was obtained from a young woman with COVID-19, enrolled during active disease.

In this sample, this clone turned up a few times. V usage is TRBV19 and J usage is TRBJ1-4; 10 nucleotides line up with TRBD1. CDR1 is LNHDA and CDR2 is SQIVND in the germline V gene (reference sequence). The CDR3 is 14 residues long. V trimming: 4 bases; J trimming: 12 bases; junction bases outside the gene matches: 8. CDR3 DNA: TGTGCCAGTAGTACGGACAGGGGGAATGGGGAACTGTTTTTT. It encodes CASSTDRGNGELFF.

This rearrangement joins TRBV7-9 to TRBJ1-4; weak D call: TRBD1 (6 bases). The V gene's germline CDR1 is SEHNR and CDR2 FQNEAQ (reference sequence). CDR3 length: 15 amino acids. V shed 0 bases and J shed 8 bases, with 13 bases lying between them. Here the CDR3 DNA reads TGTGCCAGCAGCTTAGCAGGCAGGGGCAGGGAAAAACTGTTTTTT. It codes for CASSLAGRGREKLFF.

The rearrangement uses TRBV28 and TRBJ2-2, with TRBD2 as a possible D gene (6 bases). Germline V lookup: CDR1 MDHEN, CDR2 SYDVKM. Trimming took off 6 bases at V and 8 bases at J, with 10 bases between the two ends. The CDR3 extends over 12 amino acids. CDR3 bases: TGTGCCAGCAGAAGGGAGGTAGGGGAGCTGTTTTTT. Amino acids: CASRREVGELFF.

In nucleotides, the CDR3 is TGTGCCAGCAGCTCACTCGGGACAGGAACCTACACTGAAGCTTTCTTT. Translating it yields CASSSLGTGTYTEAFF. The chain recombines TRBV3-1 (or the pseudogene TRBV3-2) with TRBJ1-1, with 8 bases matching TRBD1. The CDR3 is 16 amino acids. Looked up from germline, CDR1 is LGHDT and CDR2 is YNNKEL (reference sequence). Germline trimming cut 5 bases from V and 3 bases from J; bases unmatched to any gene: 11.

In this sample, this clone turned up once. The gene calls are TRBV11-2 and TRBJ2-2; D gene unclear. The CDR3 has 14 residues. The V and J ends lost 5 bases and 5 bases respectively, with 12 bases between them. CDR1 and CDR2 (germline): SGHAT, FQNNGV. The CDR3 nucleotides read TGTGCCAGCAGCCCCCGGCCCAGGACCGGGGAGCTGTTTTTT. This gives the protein CASSPRPRTGELFF.

The chain combines TRBV12-5 with TRBJ2-2; TRBD1 matches 8 bases. V gave up 2 bases and J gave up 5 bases; unmatched junction bases: 4. The CDR3 spans 15 residues. CDR1 is LGHNT and CDR2 is FRNRAP in the germline V gene. CDR3 amino acids: CASGLQGQATGELFF. CDR3 DNA: TGTGCTAGTGGTTTGCAGGGACAGGCAACCGGGGAGCTGTTTTTT.